This T cell receptor beta chain emerged from a study of blood T cell repertoires in COVID-19. Across the study: Sources were T cells, B-cell-depleted T cells, or PBMCs; the material itself was cDNA or gDNA.

Seattle patients were enrolled during active infection and followed longitudinally. As processed by the authors: Estimated nucleated cell counts came from reference gene primer amplification. Produced via immunoSEQ multiplex PCR; TCRdb's table is partial and in-frame only. V, J and clone size reflect that table, while D and trimming were determined from the DNA. This table holds tens of thousands of clones, 83% found once. Germline V gene lookup returns CDR1 DFQATT and CDR2 SNEGSKA (reference sequence). Trimming pared 6 bases from V and 8 bases from J, leaving 10 bases between. The length of the CDR3 is 11 residues.

The chain links TRBV20-1 to TRBJ1-4; maybe TRBD1 (5 bases). The TCR comes from a man in his fifties with COVID-19, enrolled during active disease. Sequencing was done on a sample of peripheral blood. CDR3 amino acids: CSAGTEEKLFF. DNA for the CDR3: TGCAGTGCAGGGACTGAGGAAAAACTGTTTTTT.